Shown below are 2 T cell receptor beta chains from a single sample sequenced in a study of Ad26.COV2.S vaccination and SARS-CoV-2 variants. The treatment: around 19 received Ad26.COV2.S at low or high dose, single or two shots; roughly five received placebo; per-sample allocation not given. Sampling occurred on day 63 after the first vaccine or placebo injection. Generated by immunoSEQ multiplex PCR, the TCRdb table keeps only in-frame clones and is missing some. Of 300,000 to 350,000 clones in the sample, 90% were seen once. The sample consisted of peripheral blood, taken in a trial of Ad26.COV2.S vaccine versus placebo. The receptors were gathered from a person aged 18 to 59 who received the Ad26.COV2.S COVID-19 vaccine or a placebo.

The rearrangement links TRBV3-1 (or the pseudogene TRBV3-2) to TRBJ2-7; D is possibly TRBD1 (5 bases). CDR3 length equals 19 residues. The V and J ends lost 0 bases and 2 bases respectively, with 23 bases between them. Germline CDR1 is LGHDT and CDR2 is YNNKEL (reference sequence). CDR3 nucleotides: TGTGCCAGCAGCCAAGAATTTGGCCCCCCGGCAGGGAACCCCTACGAGCAGTACGTC. Protein: CASSQEFGPPAGNPYEQYV.

This chain links TRBV14 with TRBJ1-2, with D maybe TRBD1 (5 bases). The V end was cut by 2 bases, the J end by 6 bases, with 16 bases between. Germline V lookup: CDR1 SGHDN, CDR2 FVKESK. The CDR3 totals 15 residues. The CDR3 DNA is TGTGCCAGCAGCCAAATCCCAGGGAATTCGAATGGCTACACCTTC. Encoded protein: CASSQIPGNSNGYTF.